This section outlines one TCR beta chain sequence together with its context. What it binds is unknown. This entry is derived from a study of cytomegalovirus exposure and HLA in healthy donors. Study outcomes and limitations: When analyzed later, a missense DCLRE1C variant was found to be linked to TCR beta V- and J-gene trimming.

PCR used 60 Vbeta primers and 13 Jbeta primers. The protocol was immunoSEQ multiplex PCR, while the TCRdb copy is restricted to in-frame clones and leaves out a portion. The sample shows nearly 110,000 clones, approximately 76% of them seen only once. V shed 1 base, J shed 5 bases, and the junction held 8 bases outside the gene matches. The CDR3 is made up of 16 amino acids. Germline values: CDR1 LNHDA, CDR2 SQIVND (reference sequence). The chain carries TRBV19 and TRBJ2-3, with 8 nucleotides matching TRBD2. What was sequenced was PBMCs. This clonotype was obtained from a man between 18 and 29 years old in good health and CMV-seronegative. In DNA, the CDR3 is TGTGCCAGTAGTATAGGGAGTGCGGGGGGCGGAGATACGCAGTATTTT. Amino acids: CASSIGSAGGGDTQYF.